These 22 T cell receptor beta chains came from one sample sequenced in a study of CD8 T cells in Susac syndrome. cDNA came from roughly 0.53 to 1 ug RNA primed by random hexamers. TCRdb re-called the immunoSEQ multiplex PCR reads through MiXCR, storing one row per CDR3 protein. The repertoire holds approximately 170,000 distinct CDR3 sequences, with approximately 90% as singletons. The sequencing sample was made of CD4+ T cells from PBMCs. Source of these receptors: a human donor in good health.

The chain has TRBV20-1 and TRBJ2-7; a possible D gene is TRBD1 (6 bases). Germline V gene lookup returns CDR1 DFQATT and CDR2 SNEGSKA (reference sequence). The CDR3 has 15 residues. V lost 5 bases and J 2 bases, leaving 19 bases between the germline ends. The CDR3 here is CSAPSVQGWPYEQYF. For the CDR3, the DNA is TGCAGTGCTCCCTCAGTACAGGGTTGGCCCTACGAGCAGTACTTC.

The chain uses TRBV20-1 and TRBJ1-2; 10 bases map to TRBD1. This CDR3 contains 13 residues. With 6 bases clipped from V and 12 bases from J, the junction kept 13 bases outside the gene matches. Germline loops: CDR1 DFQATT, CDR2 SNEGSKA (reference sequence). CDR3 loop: CSAQDRGIHVDTF. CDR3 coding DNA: TGCAGTGCCCAGGACAGGGGGATACATGTTGACACCTTC.

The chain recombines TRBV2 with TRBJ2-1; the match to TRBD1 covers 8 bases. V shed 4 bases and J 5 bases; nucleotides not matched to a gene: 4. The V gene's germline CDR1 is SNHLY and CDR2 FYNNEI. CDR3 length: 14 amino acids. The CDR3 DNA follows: TGTGCCAGCAGTGTTCAGGGGGCGGACAATGAGCAGTTCTTC. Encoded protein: CASSVQGADNEQFF.

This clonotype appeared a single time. CDR3 coding DNA: TGTGCCAGCAGAGGACTAGCGGTAGCCCAAGAGACCCAGTACTTC. It specifies CASRGLAVAQETQYF. The chain couples TRBV27 to TRBJ2-5; 10 bases align to TRBD2. The CDR3 is made up of 15 amino acids. Germline CDR1 and CDR2: MNHEY and SMNVEV (reference sequence). Trimming at V came to 6 bases and at J to 1 base, leaving 5 bases not matched to a gene.

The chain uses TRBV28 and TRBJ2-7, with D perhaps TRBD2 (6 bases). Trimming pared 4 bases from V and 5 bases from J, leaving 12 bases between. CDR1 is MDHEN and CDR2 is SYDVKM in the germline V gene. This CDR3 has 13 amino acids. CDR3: CASSWRGGHEQYF. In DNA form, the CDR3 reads TGTGCCAGCAGTTGGAGGGGTGGCCACGAGCAGTACTTC.

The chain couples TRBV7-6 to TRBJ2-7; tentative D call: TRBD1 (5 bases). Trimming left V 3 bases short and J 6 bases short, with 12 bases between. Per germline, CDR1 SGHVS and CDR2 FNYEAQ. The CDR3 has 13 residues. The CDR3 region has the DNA TGTGCCAGCAGCTTTGGACAACGCGGCGAGCAGTACTTC. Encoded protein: CASSFGQRGEQYF.

The CDR3 region has the DNA TGTGCCTGGAGGGGAGGCCGCTCCTACGAGCAGTACTTC. Its protein is CAWRGGRSYEQYF. The V gene is TRBV30, the J gene TRBJ2-7, with D maybe TRBD2 (6 bases). CDR1 and CDR2 (germline): GTSNPN, SVGIG (reference sequence). This CDR3 has 13 amino acids. The V gene lost 3 bases and the J gene lost 0 bases, with 9 bases spanning the gap. The whole variable domain, filled in from reference TRBV30 and TRBJ2-7, reads SQTIHQWPATLVQPVGSPLSLECTVEGTSNPNLYWYRQAAGRGLQLLFYSVGIGQISSEVPQNLSASRPQDRQFILSSKKLLLSDSGFYLCAWRGGRSYEQYFGPGTRLTVT.

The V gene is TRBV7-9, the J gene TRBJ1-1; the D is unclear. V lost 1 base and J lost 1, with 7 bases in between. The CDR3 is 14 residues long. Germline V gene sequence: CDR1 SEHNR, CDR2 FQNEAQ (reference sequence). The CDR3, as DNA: TGTGCCAGCAGCTTAGTAGGCAGGAACACTGAAGCTTTCTTT. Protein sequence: CASSLVGRNTEAFF.

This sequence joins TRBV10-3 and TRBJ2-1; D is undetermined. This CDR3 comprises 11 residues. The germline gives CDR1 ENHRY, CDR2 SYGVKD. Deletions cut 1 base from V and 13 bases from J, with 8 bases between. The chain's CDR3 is CAISEYGEQFF. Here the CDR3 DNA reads TGTGCCATCAGTGAGTATGGGGAACAGTTCTTC.

CDR3 nucleotides: TGCAGTGCTAAGGGCGGAGCGGGATTGGACATTCAGTACTTC. It specifies CSAKGGAGLDIQYF. The V call is TRBV20-1, the J call TRBJ2-4; 7 bases line up with TRBD2. The germline V gene has CDR1 DFQATT and CDR2 SNEGSKA (reference sequence). Unmatched junction bases numbered 11, after V lost 4 bases and J lost 8 bases. The CDR3 extends over 14 amino acids.

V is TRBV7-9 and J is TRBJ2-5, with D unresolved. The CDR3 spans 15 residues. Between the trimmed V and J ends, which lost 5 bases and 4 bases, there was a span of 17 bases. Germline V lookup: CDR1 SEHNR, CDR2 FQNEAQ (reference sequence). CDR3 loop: CASSHYPNGRETQYF. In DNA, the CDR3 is TGTGCCAGCAGCCACTACCCCAACGGTCGAGAGACCCAGTACTTC.

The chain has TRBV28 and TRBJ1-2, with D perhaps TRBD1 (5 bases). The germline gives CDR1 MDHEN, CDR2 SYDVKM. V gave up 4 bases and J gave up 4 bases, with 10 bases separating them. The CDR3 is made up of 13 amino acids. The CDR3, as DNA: TGTGCCAGCAGTTCCCCGGGGGGCTATGGCTACACCTTC. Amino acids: CASSSPGGYGYTF.

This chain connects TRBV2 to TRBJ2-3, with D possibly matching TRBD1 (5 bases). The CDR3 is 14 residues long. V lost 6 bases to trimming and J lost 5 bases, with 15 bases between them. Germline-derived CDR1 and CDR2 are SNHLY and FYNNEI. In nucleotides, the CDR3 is TGTGCCAGCAGCGCGGACACTCCAGGAGATACGCAGTATTTT. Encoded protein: CASSADTPGDTQYF.

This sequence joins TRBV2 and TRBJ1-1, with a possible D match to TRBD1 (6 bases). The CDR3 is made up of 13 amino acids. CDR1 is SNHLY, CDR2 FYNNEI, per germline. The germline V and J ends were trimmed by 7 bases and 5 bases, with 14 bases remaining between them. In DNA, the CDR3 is TGTGCCAGCATTCTGGGGGGGCAGACTGAAGCTTTCTTT. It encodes CASILGGQTEAFF.

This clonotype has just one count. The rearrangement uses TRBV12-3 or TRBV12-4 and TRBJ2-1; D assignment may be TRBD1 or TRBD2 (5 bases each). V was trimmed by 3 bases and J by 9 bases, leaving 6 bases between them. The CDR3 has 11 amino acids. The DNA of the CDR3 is TGTGCCAGCAGTTTGGGGGTTGAGCAGTTCTTC. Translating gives CASSLGVEQFF.

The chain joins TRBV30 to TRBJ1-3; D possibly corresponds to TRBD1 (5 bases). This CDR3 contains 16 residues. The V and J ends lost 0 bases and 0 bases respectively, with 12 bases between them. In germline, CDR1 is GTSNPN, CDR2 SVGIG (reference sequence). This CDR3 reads CAWSVQAANSGNTIYF. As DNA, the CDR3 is TGTGCCTGGAGTGTACAGGCAGCTAACTCTGGAAACACCATATATTTT.

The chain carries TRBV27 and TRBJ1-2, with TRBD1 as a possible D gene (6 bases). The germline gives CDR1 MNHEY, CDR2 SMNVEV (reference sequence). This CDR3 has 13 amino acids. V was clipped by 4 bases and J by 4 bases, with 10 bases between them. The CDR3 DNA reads TGTGCCAGCAGTTCCACAGGGAGCTATGGCTACACCTTC. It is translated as CASSSTGSYGYTF.

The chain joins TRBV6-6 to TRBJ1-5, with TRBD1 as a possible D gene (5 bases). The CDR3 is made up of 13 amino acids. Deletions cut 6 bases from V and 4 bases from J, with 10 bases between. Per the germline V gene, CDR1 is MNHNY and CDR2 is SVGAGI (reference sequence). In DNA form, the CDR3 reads TGTGCCAGCAGGGAGGGGCGGAATCAGCCCCAGCATTTT. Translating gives CASREGRNQPQHF.

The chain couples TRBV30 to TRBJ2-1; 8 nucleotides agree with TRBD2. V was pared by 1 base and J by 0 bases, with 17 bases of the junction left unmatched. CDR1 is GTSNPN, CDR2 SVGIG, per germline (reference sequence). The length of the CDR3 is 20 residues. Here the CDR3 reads CAWSGPTRGGTRSSYNEQFF. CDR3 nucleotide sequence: TGTGCCTGGAGTGGGCCCACCCGGGGGGGGACCCGTAGCTCCTACAATGAGCAGTTCTTC.

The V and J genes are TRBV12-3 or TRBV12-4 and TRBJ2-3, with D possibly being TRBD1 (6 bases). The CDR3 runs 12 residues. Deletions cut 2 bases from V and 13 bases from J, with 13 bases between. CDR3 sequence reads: CASSLNGPGEYF. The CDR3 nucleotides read TGTGCCAGCAGTTTAAATGGGCCAGGGGAGTATTTT.

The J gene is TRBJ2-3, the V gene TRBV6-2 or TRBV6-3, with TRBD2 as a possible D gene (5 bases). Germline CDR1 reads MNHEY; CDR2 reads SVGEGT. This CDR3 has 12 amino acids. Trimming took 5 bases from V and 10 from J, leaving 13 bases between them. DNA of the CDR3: TGTGCCAGCAGTCCCCCTGGGGAGCCGCAGTATTTT. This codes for CASSPPGEPQYF.

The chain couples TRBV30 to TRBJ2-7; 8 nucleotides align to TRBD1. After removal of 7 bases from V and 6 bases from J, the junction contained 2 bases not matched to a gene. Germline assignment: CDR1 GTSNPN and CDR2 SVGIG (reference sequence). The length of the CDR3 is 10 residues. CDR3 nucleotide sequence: TGTGCCTCGGACAGGGTCGAGCAGTACTTC. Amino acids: CASDRVEQYF.